This T cell receptor beta chain came from a study of shared clonotypes between healthy human individuals. Study-level information: Those who served as donors were a couple of women and a few men between the ages of 18 and 49.

Data came from immunoSEQ multiplex PCR; TCRdb stores just in-frame clones and leaves some out. The sample consists of some 1,400,000 clones, about 96% of them appearing once. The V gene's germline CDR1 is KGHSH and CDR2 LQKENI. The CDR3 is made up of 15 amino acids. Trimming shortened V by 3 bases and J by 0 bases, and 11 bases separated the two germline ends. What was sequenced was naive CD4+ T cells sorted from blood. Specified subset: CD45RA+ positively selected. The rearrangement uses TRBV18 and TRBJ1-1; TRBD1 is a possible D gene (6 bases). The TCR comes from a man younger than 45 in good health. CDR3 protein: CASSPDNRVNTEAFF. The CDR3, as DNA: TGTGCCAGCTCACCTGATAACAGGGTGAACACTGAAGCTTTCTTT.